This entry lists 12 T cell receptor beta chains sequenced from one sample in a study of cytomegalovirus exposure and HLA in healthy donors. In the PCR, 60 Vbeta and 13 Jbeta primers were used. Sequenced by immunoSEQ multiplex PCR; TCRdb stores in-frame clones only, minus some. This table has some 140,000 clones, approximately 80% appearing once. The sequenced material came from PBMCs. Every receptor here comes from a man aged 35 to 55 in good health and CMV-seronegative.

Only a few counts were recorded for this clone. The V gene is TRBV19, the J gene TRBJ2-1; 10 bases align to TRBD1. J gave up 1 base and V 1 base, and 1 base lay outside the gene matches. Per germline, CDR1 LNHDA and CDR2 SQIVND (reference sequence). The CDR3 is 16 residues long. CDR3 protein: CASSIAGQGSYNEQFF. CDR3 sequence (DNA): TGTGCCAGTAGTATAGCGGGACAGGGGTCCTACAATGAGCAGTTCTTC.

The V and J genes are TRBV7-9 and TRBJ2-5; D is possibly TRBD1 (6 bases). The germline V gene has CDR1 SEHNR and CDR2 FQNEAQ (reference sequence). This CDR3 has 16 residues. Trimming removed 5 bases at V and 4 bases at J, with 20 bases between. The CDR3: CASSTTRTEPRETQYF. The CDR3 DNA reads TGTGCCAGCAGCACGACCCGGACAGAACCCAGAGAGACCCAGTACTTC.

The chain carries TRBV5-1 and TRBJ1-6; 7 bases fit TRBD1. CDR1 SGHRS and CDR2 YFSETQ come from the germline V gene. V shed 5 bases, J shed 4 bases, and the junction held 12 bases outside the gene matches. The length of the CDR3 is 17 residues. The CDR3, as DNA: TGCGCCAGCAGGGCGGGACAGCCCAGCCTATATAATTCACCCCTCCACTTT. Translated, it gives CASRAGQPSLYNSPLHF.

The rearrangement uses TRBV7-9 and TRBJ1-3, with TRBD1 identical over 9 bases. CDR3 length equals 15 residues. Per germline, CDR1 SEHNR and CDR2 FQNEAQ (reference sequence). Unmatched junction bases numbered 4, after V lost 6 bases and J lost 1 base. The CDR3 sequence: CASRRDRASGNTIYF. The DNA of the CDR3 is TGTGCCAGCAGGCGGGACAGGGCTTCTGGAAACACCATATATTTT.

This rearrangement joins TRBV5-1 to TRBJ2-3; TRBD2 aligns across 7 bases. V was clipped by 4 bases and J by 7 bases; unmatched bases: 9. Germline CDR1 SGHRS, CDR2 YFSETQ. This CDR3 is 14 amino acids long. The CDR3 DNA reads as TGCGCCAGCAGCGGAGGACTGACTAGCCATACGCAGTATTTT. Translating it yields CASSGGLTSHTQYF.

V gene TRBV7-9 combines with J gene TRBJ1-1; possible D gene TRBD1, 5 bases. From germline, CDR1 is SEHNR and CDR2 FQNEAQ (reference sequence). V shed 1 base and J shed 4 bases, with 13 bases lying between them. The CDR3 length is 15 residues. CDR3 nucleotide sequence: TGTGCCAGCAGCTTAGAGCCTCGGGGGTTCACTGAAGCTTTCTTT. This codes for CASSLEPRGFTEAFF.

The chain uses TRBV4-2 and TRBJ2-3; 9 bases fit TRBD2. Germline V gene data show CDR1 as LGHNA and CDR2 as YNFKEQ. Trimming cost V 0 bases and J 3 bases; bases outside gene matches: 4. The CDR3 loop spans 16 amino acids. CDR3 residues: CASSQEVTSGTDTQYF. The DNA of the CDR3 is TGTGCCAGCAGCCAAGAAGTCACTAGCGGGACAGATACGCAGTATTTT.

V and J are TRBV4-3 and TRBJ2-7; 15 bases are shared with TRBD2. The CDR3 totals 16 residues. V dropped 0 bases and J dropped 7; count of bases not matched to a gene: 4. In germline, CDR1 is LGHNA, CDR2 YSLEER. CDR3: CASSQDLGTSGGEQYF. The CDR3 coding sequence is TGCGCCAGCAGCCAAGATCTCGGGACTAGCGGGGGGGAGCAGTACTTC.

The chain recombines TRBV7-7 with TRBJ2-7, with D maybe TRBD2 (6 bases). Germline loops: CDR1 SSHAT, CDR2 FNYEAQ (reference sequence). This CDR3 is built from 13 residues. The V gene lost 5 bases and the J gene lost 7 bases, with 15 bases spanning the gap. As DNA, the CDR3 is TGTGCCAGCAGCCAGGAGGAGGGTTATGAGCAGTACTTC. Amino acid sequence: CASSQEEGYEQYF. The full variable domain, completed using reference TRBV7-7 and TRBJ2-7, is GAGVSQSPRYKVTKRGQDVTLRCDPISSHATLYWYQQALGQGPEFLTYFNYEAQPDKSGLPSDRFSAERPEGSISTLTIQRTEQRDSAMYRCASSQEEGYEQYFGPGTRLTVT.

This chain links TRBV28 with TRBJ2-7; perhaps TRBD1 as D (5 bases). Germline lookup yields CDR1 MDHEN and CDR2 SYDVKM. Trimming left V 5 bases short and J 0 bases short, with 14 bases between. The CDR3 contains 15 residues. The chain's CDR3 is CASSPPDRHSYEQYF. DNA of the CDR3: TGTGCCAGCAGTCCCCCAGACAGACACTCCTACGAGCAGTACTTC.

This chain joins TRBV4-3 and TRBJ2-2, with D possibly TRBD1 on 7 matching bases. With 3 bases removed from V and 6 bases from J, the gap between germline ends came to 14 bases. The length of the CDR3 is 15 residues. Germline V gene lookup returns CDR1 LGHNA and CDR2 YSLEER. In nucleotides, the CDR3 is TGCGCCAGCAGCCAGGCCAGGGGGGTCCCCGGGGAGCTGTTTTTT. Amino acid sequence: CASSQARGVPGELFF.

V and J are TRBV18 and TRBJ2-2; perhaps TRBD2 as D (5 bases). The CDR3 covers 13 residues. V was pared by 0 bases and J by 7 bases, with 6 bases between. Germline V gives CDR1 KGHSH, CDR2 LQKENI. CDR3 bases: TGTGCCAGCTCACCACCGGGGAGCGGGGAGCTGTTTTTT. Protein sequence: CASSPPGSGELFF. Looking up the rest from reference TRBV18 and TRBJ2-2 gives the full variable domain: NAGVMQNPRHLVRRRGQEARLRCSPMKGHSHVYWYRQLPEEGLKFMVYLQKENIIDESGMPKERFSAEFPKEGPSILRIQQVVRGDSAAYFCASSPPGSGELFFGEGSRLTVL.